The 15 T cell receptor beta chains reported below all come from one sample, sequenced in a study of blood T cells in healthy people across ages. The second PCR ran about 6 to 12 cycles with a sample-barcoded 5' primer and J-beta primers. MiXCR was run by TCRdb on the 5' RACE reads, yielding one entry per CDR3 protein. Of a few hundred thousand distinct CDR3 sequences in the sample, around 27% were seen once. The material sequenced was blood. Source of these receptors: a woman aged 70-85 years in good health.

In its sample, this clonotype was seen many times. The chain is built from TRBV20-1 and TRBJ2-3; 8 bases are a match to TRBD2. The germline V gene encodes CDR1 DFQATT and CDR2 SNEGSKA (reference sequence). The J segment lost 5 bases and the V segment lost 0 bases, leaving 7 bases of the junction unmatched. This CDR3 spans 15 amino acids. The CDR3 DNA is TGCAGTGCTAGAGATGCCCGGGAGGGCCAAGATACGCAGTATTTT. Translating gives CSARDAREGQDTQYF.

The chain recombines TRBV11-2 with TRBJ2-3; D tentatively reads TRBD1 or TRBD2 (5 bases each). The CDR3 spans 16 residues. V was cut by 2 bases and J by 0 bases, with 12 bases left in between. Per the germline V gene, CDR1 is SGHAT and CDR2 is FQNNGV. CDR3 in amino acids: CASSLSWGSSTDTQYF. For the CDR3, the DNA is TGTGCCAGCAGCTTAAGTTGGGGGTCTAGCACAGATACGCAGTATTTT.

The chain combines TRBV5-1 with TRBJ2-1, with D possibly being TRBD1 (6 bases). The germline V gene encodes CDR1 SGHRS and CDR2 YFSETQ. Trimming left V 0 bases short and J 9 bases short, with 16 bases between. This CDR3 contains 15 residues. The CDR3 region is CASSLAVGGSAEQFF. Written as DNA, the CDR3 is TGCGCCAGCAGCTTGGCGGTAGGGGGTTCCGCTGAGCAGTTCTTC.

This clonotype was counted at least ten times. V usage is TRBV27 and J usage is TRBJ2-5; 7 bases fit TRBD1. Germline trimming cut 6 bases from V and 2 bases from J; bases unmatched to any gene: 6. Germline values: CDR1 MNHEY, CDR2 SMNVEV (reference sequence). The CDR3 runs 14 residues. The CDR3 spells CASRWTGYQETQYF. CDR3 nucleotide sequence: TGTGCCAGCAGATGGACAGGTTATCAAGAGACCCAGTACTTC.

The chain recombines TRBV12-3 or TRBV12-4 with TRBJ2-1, with D possibly being TRBD2 (5 bases). V was pared by 5 bases and J by 6 bases, with 17 bases between. This CDR3 contains 15 residues. CDR3 DNA sequence: TGTGCCAGCAGTCGAAGCGAGAGGGCCCGCAATGAGCAGTTCTTC. Protein: CASSRSERARNEQFF.

As concerns this clonotype: A much larger clonotype is one base distant, so this may be a read error. V and J are TRBV16 and TRBJ2-5, with D perhaps TRBD2 (7 bases). The last part of the DNA fits TRBJ2-7 better; the J call may be wrong. Germline V CDR1 and CDR2: KGHSY, FQNENV. This CDR3 spans 14 amino acids. CDR3 DNA: TGTGCCAGCAGCCCTAACGGGGGGCCCTACGAGCAGTACTTC. Translation gives CASSPNGGPYEQYF.

The chain is built from TRBV6-2 or TRBV6-3 and TRBJ2-1; 11 bases agree with TRBD2. The J call may not be correct, given that the DNA end is closer to TRBJ2-5. CDR1 is MNHEY, CDR2 SVGEGT, per germline. This CDR3 has 17 amino acids. The CDR3 here is CASSYRRLAGKQETQYF. In DNA form, the CDR3 reads TGTGCCAGCAGTTACAGGAGACTAGCGGGAAAGCAAGAGACCCAGTACTTC.

There are a few counts of this clonotype. The chain links TRBV6-5 to TRBJ2-5, with a possible D match to TRBD2 (6 bases). This CDR3 is built from 13 residues. Germline V gene lookup returns CDR1 MNHEY and CDR2 SVGAGI. The ends were cut back, 5 bases at V and 2 bases at J, with 9 bases in the middle. CDR3 residues: CASSGRQQETQYF. CDR3 nucleotides: TGTGCCAGCAGTGGGAGGCAGCAAGAGACCCAGTACTTC.

The chain joins TRBV5-1 to TRBJ1-3, with 7 bases that match TRBD1. The V gene's germline CDR1 is SGHRS and CDR2 YFSETQ. V lost 0 bases and J lost 3; bases outside the gene matches: 6. This CDR3 is built from 16 residues. The CDR3 nucleotides are TGCGCCAGCAGCTTGGGGACGACAGGGAGTGGAAACACCATATATTTT. This codes for CASSLGTTGSGNTIYF.

The chain is built from TRBV5-1 and TRBJ2-3; D is possibly TRBD1 or TRBD2 (6 bases each). Germline V gives CDR1 SGHRS, CDR2 YFSETQ. CDR3 length: 15 residues. The V end was cut by 2 bases, the J end by 1 base, with 11 bases between. DNA of the CDR3: TGCGCCAGCAGCTTCGGGGGCGACGGCACAGATACGCAGTATTTT. It encodes CASSFGGDGTDTQYF.

This chain uses TRBV20-1 with TRBJ1-2; D not certain. From germline, CDR1 is DFQATT and CDR2 SNEGSKA (reference sequence). Deletions cut 0 bases from V and 6 bases from J, with 17 bases between. The CDR3 spans 15 residues. CDR3 DNA: TGCAGTGCTAGAGATATCCGGGGATTGAAGGATGGCTACACCTTC. Translated: CSARDIRGLKDGYTF.

This chain joins TRBV6-1 and TRBJ2-5; TRBD1 might be the D (5 bases). V gave up 6 bases and J gave up 4 bases, with 18 bases separating them. Germline CDR1 MNHNS, CDR2 SASEGT. The CDR3 extends over 15 amino acids. Here the CDR3 reads CASRLDAGSIETQYF. The CDR3 DNA follows: TGTGCCAGCAGATTGGACGCAGGGTCTATAGAGACCCAGTACTTC.

The chain has TRBV6-5 and TRBJ1-1; a weak D match, TRBD1 (5 bases). The length of the CDR3 is 13 residues. CDR1 MNHEY and CDR2 SVGAGI come from the germline V gene. Trimming pared 0 bases from V and 7 bases from J, leaving 9 bases between. DNA for the CDR3: TGTGCCAGCAGTTACTCAAACAGGTTTGAAGCTTTCTTT. It codes for CASSYSNRFEAFF.

This clonotype was seen repeatedly, ten times or more. V gene TRBV27 combines with J gene TRBJ2-1, with no clear D. This CDR3 is 14 amino acids long. The germline CDR1 and CDR2 sequences are MNHEY and SMNVEV (reference sequence). V was cut by 7 bases and J by 3 bases, with 13 bases left in between. CDR3 coding DNA: TGTGCCAGCATGAAGGTAGGATACTACAATGAGCAGTTCTTC. Its protein product is CASMKVGYYNEQFF.

As DNA, the CDR3 is TGCAGCGTTGATGAACTTAGAGGGCGCGATGAAGCTTTCTTT. It translates to CSVDELRGRDEAFF. The chain combines TRBV29-1 with TRBJ1-1; D is undetermined. Per the germline V gene, CDR1 is SQVTM and CDR2 is ANQGSEA. CDR3 length: 14 amino acids. The V and J ends lost 3 bases and 7 bases respectively, with 18 bases between them.